This T cell receptor (beta chain) was profiled in a study of blood T cell repertoires in COVID-19. Study in general: Italy, Spain and the United States were the sources of the convalescent and acute COVID-19 samples.

The assay was immunoSEQ multiplex PCR, and TCRdb's table has in-frame clones only and misses some. The sample lists roughly 250,000 clones; around 87% were seen once. This clonotype was obtained from a woman aged 45-60 years with acute or convalescent COVID-19. The specimen sequenced was peripheral blood.

CDR3 sequence: CATSKTGYNEQFF. In DNA, the CDR3 is TGTGCCACGTCTAAGACAGGGTACAATGAGCAGTTCTTC. The chain combines TRBV12-3 or TRBV12-4 with TRBJ2-1; TRBD1 aligns across 7 bases. The CDR3 is 13 residues long. Losses at the gene ends were 10 bases for V and 4 bases for J; bases not matched to a gene: 7.